These 20 T cell receptor beta chains were all obtained from the same sample, sequenced in a study of long-term antiretroviral therapy in people with HIV. immunoSEQ v3.0 was run at survey level. Libraries were prepared by immunoSEQ multiplex PCR; TCRdb keeps only in-frame clonotypes and omits some of them. The table lists 20,000 to 25,000 clones, around 76% of them singletons. The input for sequencing was unsorted PBMCs, taken less than 1.8 years before starting antiretroviral therapy. Receptors were obtained from a woman aged 40 to 55 with HIV.

The genes are TRBV19 and TRBJ1-5; D is possibly TRBD1 (5 bases). Germline-derived CDR1 and CDR2 are LNHDA and SQIVND (reference sequence). CDR3 length: 17 residues. The V gene lost 5 bases and the J gene lost 2 bases, with 19 bases spanning the gap. CDR3 in DNA: TGTGCCAGTAGTTTCAGACAGCCCTCGATAGGCAATCAGCCCCAGCATTTT. The encoded protein is CASSFRQPSIGNQPQHF.

V is TRBV7-9 and J is TRBJ2-1, with a tentative D call TRBD1 (6 bases). Trimming took 4 bases from V and 6 from J, leaving 16 bases between them. Germline CDR1 reads SEHNR; CDR2 reads FQNEAQ (reference sequence). CDR3 length equals 15 residues. The CDR3 is CASSSQGRGVNEQFF. The CDR3 bases are TGTGCCAGCAGCTCACAGGGCAGGGGCGTCAATGAGCAGTTCTTC.

The chain is built from TRBV7-2 and TRBJ1-4; no clear D gene. V dropped 2 bases and J dropped 6 bases, with 7 bases sitting between them. CDR1 SGHTA and CDR2 FQGNSA come from the germline V gene. The CDR3 sequence is 13 residues long. The CDR3 reads CASSLSGYEKLFF. In DNA, the CDR3 is TGTGCCAGCAGCTTAAGCGGCTATGAAAAACTGTTTTTT.

The CDR3 sequence: CASSGQSSGNTIYF. The DNA for the CDR3 is TGTGCCAGCAGCGGACAGAGCTCTGGAAACACCATATATTTT. The gene calls are TRBV9 and TRBJ1-3; tentative D call: TRBD1 (5 bases). V lost 3 bases and J 0 bases, leaving 7 bases between the germline ends. This CDR3 region has 14 residues. Germline V gives CDR1 SGDLS, CDR2 YYNGEE.

Only one count was recorded for this clone. J is TRBJ2-2 and V is TRBV19; 8 bases are shared with TRBD2. Germline trimming cut 4 bases from V and 8 bases from J; bases unmatched to any gene: 6. Germline V lookup: CDR1 LNHDA, CDR2 SQIVND (reference sequence). The CDR3 runs 14 residues. CDR3 DNA sequence: TGTGCCAGTAGTAGCAGCGGGAGTGTAGGGGAGCTGTTTTTT. It is translated as CASSSSGSVGELFF.

This clone turned up a few times. The V call is TRBV19, the J call TRBJ2-1; D is unresolved. The CDR3 contains 14 residues. Germline CDR1 and CDR2: LNHDA and SQIVND (reference sequence). Trimming shortened V by 0 bases and J by 12 bases, and 15 bases separated the two germline ends. CDR3 region: CASSIDGPSKVQFF. The CDR3 coding sequence is TGTGCCAGTAGTATAGACGGGCCATCGAAGGTGCAGTTCTTC.

The V and J genes are TRBV2 and TRBJ2-5, with 8 bases identical to TRBD2. Germline V CDR1 and CDR2: SNHLY, FYNNEI. This CDR3 contains 13 residues. The V segment lost 7 bases and the J segment 7 bases; nucleotides outside the gene matches: 8. DNA of the CDR3: TGTGCCAGCAAGGCCCCGGGAGGGCGGACCCAGTACTTC. Translated: CASKAPGGRTQYF.

The chain has TRBV19 and TRBJ1-3; D is ambiguous. Germline CDR1 LNHDA, CDR2 SQIVND (reference sequence). The V end lost 5 bases, the J end lost 1 base, and 6 bases lay between the germline ends. The CDR3 runs 13 residues. The CDR3 DNA is TGTGCCAGTAGTCCCTTATCTGGAAACACCATATATTTT. Translating gives CASSPLSGNTIYF.

This clone was seen a handful of times. The chain recombines TRBV4-1 with TRBJ1-5; TRBD1 matches 9 bases. Trimming cost V 4 bases and J 2 bases; bases outside gene matches: 6. The CDR3 is 16 amino acids. Germline loops: CDR1 MGHRA, CDR2 YSYEKL. CDR3 sequence: CASSRLQGAGNQPQHF. In nucleotides, the CDR3 is TGCGCCAGCAGCCGCTTACAGGGGGCAGGCAATCAGCCCCAGCATTTT.

This clone was found a few times. The chain couples TRBV27 to TRBJ2-1; unclear D gene. This CDR3 is built from 15 residues. The V gene's germline CDR1 is MNHEY and CDR2 SMNVEV (reference sequence). The ends were cut back, 5 bases at V and 0 bases at J, with 11 bases in the middle. The CDR3 nucleotides are TGTGCCAGCAGTGAAACTATAAGCTCCTACAATGAGCAGTTCTTC. Translation: CASSETISSYNEQFF.

This sequence joins TRBV11-2 and TRBJ1-4, with D perhaps TRBD1 (5 bases). This CDR3 is built from 19 residues. V was shortened by 0 bases and J by 0 bases, with 17 bases between the two germline ends. Germline V gene data show CDR1 as SGHAT and CDR2 as FQNNGV. CDR3 in amino acids: CASSLDGGTAYATNEKLFF. DNA for the CDR3: TGTGCCAGCAGCTTAGACGGTGGGACGGCATATGCAACTAATGAAAAACTGTTTTTT.

This chain joins TRBV28 and TRBJ1-5; 7 bases fit TRBD1. V lost 6 bases and J lost 6; bases outside the gene matches: 8. Germline assignment: CDR1 MDHEN and CDR2 SYDVKM. This CDR3 has 14 residues. The CDR3 reads CASRSEGGGQPQHF. The CDR3 DNA follows: TGTGCCAGCAGATCGGAAGGGGGCGGTCAGCCCCAGCATTTT.

This rearrangement joins TRBV9 to TRBJ1-1; 7 nucleotides line up with TRBD1. V gave up 3 bases and J gave up 0 bases; unmatched junction bases: 5. CDR1 is SGDLS and CDR2 is YYNGEE in the germline V gene. This CDR3 is 15 amino acids long. The CDR3 here is CASSGQQGMNTEAFF. In DNA, the CDR3 is TGTGCCAGCAGCGGCCAACAGGGGATGAACACTGAAGCTTTCTTT. Full variable domain (missing parts from reference TRBV9 and TRBJ1-1): DSGVTQTPKHLITATGQRVTLRCSPRSGDLSVYWYQQSLDQGLQFLIQYYNGEERAKGNILERFSAQQFPDLHSELNLSSLELGDSALYFCASSGQQGMNTEAFFGQGTRLTVV.

The V call is TRBV10-1, the J call TRBJ2-3; D is undetermined. Germline CDR1 and CDR2: WNHNN and SYGVQD (reference sequence). The CDR3 runs to 16 residues. V was pared by 3 bases and J by 1 base, with 14 bases between. CDR3 DNA: TGCGCCAGCAGTGATACAAGTTTAATTGGCACAGATACGCAGTATTTT. This sequence encodes CASSDTSLIGTDTQYF.

The chain links TRBV5-5 to TRBJ2-2; D is perhaps TRBD2 (7 bases). Germline values: CDR1 SGHKS, CDR2 YYEKEE (reference sequence). This CDR3 contains 16 residues. Trimming shortened V by 4 bases and J by 5 bases, and 18 bases separated the two germline ends. This CDR3 reads CASSLRGGDRTGELFF. The CDR3 nucleotides are TGTGCCAGCAGCCTCAGGGGAGGGGATAGGACCGGGGAGCTGTTTTTT.

This sequence joins TRBV12-5 and TRBJ1-2; the match to TRBD1 covers 7 bases. V gave up 2 bases and J gave up 4 bases; unmatched junction bases: 1. The CDR3 is 13 amino acids. Germline V gene data show CDR1 as LGHNT and CDR2 as FRNRAP. The CDR3 DNA reads as TGTGCTAGTGGTTTGAGACAGGGCTATGGCTACACCTTC. As protein: CASGLRQGYGYTF.

This clone turned up a few times. The chain employs TRBV4-3 and TRBJ2-1; 7 nucleotides align to TRBD2. Germline CDR1 reads LGHNA; CDR2 reads YSLEER. The CDR3 is made up of 15 amino acids. Trimming cost V 3 bases and J 1 base; bases outside gene matches: 3. CDR3 DNA: TGCGCCAGCAGCCAGCTGCGGGGGTCCTACAATGAGCAGTTCTTC. Residues: CASSQLRGSYNEQFF.

On this clone: Sequence at one end of the junction differs from germline and may be a read error. The rearrangement links TRBV4-3 to TRBJ2-5; D gene unclear. Germline CDR1 LGHNA, CDR2 YSLEER. CDR3 length equals 14 residues. CDR3 protein: CASSQAGFQGTQYF. For the CDR3, the DNA is TGCGCCAGCAGCCAAGCAGGATTTCAAGGGACCCAGTACTTC.

The rearrangement uses TRBV9 and TRBJ2-7; the D is unclear. The V and J ends lost 0 bases and 1 base respectively, with 8 bases between them. This CDR3 is built from 14 residues. Germline assignment: CDR1 SGDLS and CDR2 YYNGEE. Here the CDR3 DNA reads TGTGCCAGCAGCGTAGTAGCTAATTCCTACGAGCAGTACTTC. As protein: CASSVVANSYEQYF.

J is TRBJ1-1 and V is TRBV11-3; possibly TRBD1 for D (6 bases). The CDR3 length is 13 residues. CDR1 is SGHNT and CDR2 is YENEEA in the germline V gene. V was trimmed by 10 bases and J by 0 bases, leaving 12 bases between them. The CDR3 DNA follows: TGTGCCAACCGGGGGCTCATGAACACTGAAGCTTTCTTT. Protein sequence: CANRGLMNTEAFF. Together with reference TRBV11-3 and TRBJ1-1, the CDR3 gives the full variable domain: EAGVVQSPRYKIIEKKQPVAFWCNPISGHNTLYWYLQNLGQGPELLIRYENEEAVDDSQLPKDRFSAERLKGVDSTLKIQPAELGDSAVYLCANRGLMNTEAFFGQGTRLTVV.